The T cell receptor beta chain described here comes from a study of shared clonotypes between healthy human individuals. About the study: Contributing individuals were a couple of females and three males aged 18 to 49. Overall study results and limits: The study found lower generation probabilities in non-shared clonotypes than in those shared by all four donors.

The assay ran at deep level. Genomic DNA of each subset was evenly split across several immunoSEQ plates. Assay used: immunoSEQ multiplex PCR; TCRdb lists only in-frame clones, some missing. This sample yields about 2 million clones, of which less than 95% are seen a single time; 0.95% to 1.5% belongs to the top ten. Of note for this clone: Its antigen is still unknown.

Positive CCR7 selection of CD45RO-negative cells yielded the naive CD8 cells, and terminally differentiated effector memory CD45RA+ cells were excluded. The sample consisted of naive CD8+ T cells sorted from blood. The origin of this receptor is a man aged 18 to 29 in good health.

The CDR3 DNA reads as TGTGCCAGCAGCTTGGTCCAGTTCTTC. Its protein is CASSLVQFF. This rearrangement joins TRBV5-4 to TRBJ2-1, with D unclear. CDR1 SGHNT and CDR2 YYREEE come from the germline V gene (reference sequence). V was cut by 0 bases and J by 13 bases, with 2 bases left in between. This CDR3 comprises 9 residues.